One sample yielded the 14 T cell receptor beta chains listed below, sequenced in a study of regulatory T cells in long-lasting Graves disease. The time point was: persistent/refractory GD, antithyroid drugs over 5 years with positive TRAb. From RNA extracted from PBMCs, the TCR library was made. Library construction for TCR beta used iRepertoire HTBI primers and Arm-PCR of CDR3 regions. TCRdb called the multiplex PCR reads again in MiXCR, with one record for every CDR3 protein. The table has about 460,000 distinct CDR3 sequences, about 22% seen once. Sequenced material: peripheral blood mononuclear cells (PBMCs), taken when the disease was refractory, from a patient treated with antithyroid drugs. The source is a female donor with Graves disease.

This clonotype was observed at least ten times. The rearrangement joins TRBV2 to TRBJ1-5; D call uncertain. Looked up from germline, CDR1 is SNHLY and CDR2 is FYNNEI. Trimming stripped 4 bases from V and 6 bases from J, with 10 bases between. The CDR3 totals 13 residues. The chain's CDR3 is CASSVRQLQPQHF. The CDR3 DNA reads TGTGCCAGCAGTGTACGCCAGCTTCAGCCCCAGCATTTT.

As for this clonotype: The junction departs from germline at one end; a sequencing error may be responsible. J is TRBJ2-5 and V is TRBV10-3; maybe TRBD1 (5 bases). CDR1 and CDR2 (germline): ENHRY, SYGVKD. This CDR3 comprises 15 residues. CDR3 sequence: CAVSESVRVPETQYF. Here the CDR3 DNA reads TGTGCCGTCAGTGAGTCGGTCAGGGTCCCGGAGACCCAGTACTTC.

The genes are TRBV7-3 and TRBJ1-1; D might be TRBD1 (6 bases). Germline V lookup: CDR1 SGHTA, CDR2 FQGTGA. This CDR3 has 15 amino acids. V was shortened by 0 bases and J by 4 bases, with 12 bases between the two germline ends. The CDR3 DNA reads as TGTGCCAGCAGCTTAACGAGGGGGGCTCGCACTGAAGCTTTCTTT. It codes for CASSLTRGARTEAFF.

The rearrangement uses TRBV11-3 and TRBJ2-1; D might be TRBD1 (5 bases). CDR1 and CDR2 from the germline V gene are SGHNT and YENEEA. There are 11 residues in the CDR3. Between the trimmed V and J ends, which lost 7 bases and 8 bases, there was a span of 9 bases. CDR3: CASIQGYEQFF. As DNA, the CDR3 is TGTGCCAGCATCCAGGGATATGAGCAGTTCTTC.

This chain uses TRBV25-1 with TRBJ2-7, with D perhaps TRBD2 (5 bases). V gave up 6 bases and J gave up 2 bases, with 17 bases separating them. The CDR3 covers 15 residues. Germline CDR1 and CDR2: MGHDK and SYGVNS. This CDR3 reads CASSPPFGDPYEQYF. Written as DNA, the CDR3 is TGTGCCAGCAGCCCACCCTTCGGGGATCCCTACGAGCAGTACTTC.

This clonotype turned up a few times. The J gene is TRBJ2-2, the V gene TRBV30; D gene ambiguous. Trimming shortened V by 3 bases and J by 8 bases, and 13 bases separated the two germline ends. Germline V CDR1 and CDR2: GTSNPN, SVGIG (reference sequence). The CDR3 runs 13 residues. CDR3 amino acids: CAWRLDRQGELFF. The DNA for the CDR3 is TGTGCCTGGAGGCTGGACCGACAAGGGGAGCTGTTTTTT.

The chain links TRBV18 to TRBJ1-1; 10 nucleotides match TRBD1. The CDR3 contains 17 residues. The germline V gene has CDR1 KGHSH and CDR2 LQKENI. The V gene end was trimmed by 2 bases and the J gene end by 0 bases; junction bases not matched to a gene: 6. CDR3 DNA sequence: TGTGCCAGCTCACCAACCGGGACAGGGGACATGAACACTGAAGCTTTCTTT. The encoded protein is CASSPTGTGDMNTEAFF.

The CDR3 DNA sequence: TGTGCCAGTACTCCCTCCCGAGGATGGGGGGCCAAGGGGGGCTACACCTTC. Amino acid sequence: CASTPSRGWGAKGGYTF. The J gene is TRBJ1-2, the V gene TRBV19, with TRBD1 as a possible D gene (6 bases). Deletions cut 7 bases from V and 8 bases from J, with 29 bases between. Per the germline V gene, CDR1 is LNHDA and CDR2 is SQIVND (reference sequence). The CDR3 is made up of 17 amino acids. Full variable domain (outside the CDR3, taken from reference TRBV19 and TRBJ1-2): DGGITQSPKYLFRKEGQNVTLSCEQNLNHDAMYWYRQDPGQGLRLIYYSQIVNDFQKGDIAEGYSVSREKKESFPLTVTSAQKNPTAFYLCASTPSRGWGAKGGYTFGSGTRLTVV.

Remarks on this clonotype: A much larger clone is a single base away; this may be a read error. The V call is TRBV7-2, the J call TRBJ2-6; D ambiguous. The CDR3 sequence is 13 residues long. CDR1 and CDR2 (germline): SGHTA, FQGNSA. Here the CDR3 DNA reads TGTGCCGGCAGCTCGGATGGGGCCAACGTCCTGACTTTC. As protein: CAGSSDGANVLTF.

This clonotype was counted only a few times. The V gene is TRBV7-8, the J gene TRBJ1-1; no reliable D call. The germline gives CDR1 SGHVS, CDR2 FQNEAQ. Between the trimmed V and J ends, which lost 5 bases and 4 bases, there was a span of 11 bases. CDR3 length equals 13 residues. In nucleotides, the CDR3 is TGTGCCAGCAGCGGCGTTTACAGCACTGAAGCTTTCTTT. Translation gives CASSGVYSTEAFF.

This chain links TRBV4-3 with TRBJ2-7; D is perhaps TRBD1 (7 bases). Trimming removed 0 bases at V and 3 bases at J, with 18 bases between. The CDR3 is made up of 17 amino acids. Per germline, CDR1 LGHNA and CDR2 YSLEER. DNA for the CDR3: TGCGCCAGCAGCCAAGATGGGGGAGGACAGGAAGTCTACGAGCAGTACTTC. Translation: CASSQDGGGQEVYEQYF.

The table lists this clonotype with many counts. This rearrangement joins TRBV6-1 to TRBJ2-5; D not certain. V shed 7 bases and J shed 0 bases, with 9 bases lying between them. Per germline, CDR1 MNHNS and CDR2 SASEGT. This CDR3 is 13 amino acids long. The CDR3 is CASKMRNQETQYF. The CDR3 DNA sequence: TGTGCCAGCAAGATGCGAAACCAAGAGACCCAGTACTTC.

This clonotype was seen at least ten times. This chain joins TRBV20-1 and TRBJ2-5; 12 bases line up with TRBD1. The junction had 4 bases not matched to a gene; V was cut back by 1 base and J by 4 bases. This CDR3 region has 15 residues. Germline CDR1 is DFQATT and CDR2 is SNEGSKA (reference sequence). CDR3 sequence (DNA): TGCAGTGCTAGAGCCGGGACAGGGGGCAGAGAGACCCAGTACTTC. It specifies CSARAGTGGRETQYF.

This chain connects TRBV7-8 to TRBJ2-2, with D possibly TRBD1 on 6 matching bases. Germline-derived CDR1 and CDR2 are SGHVS and FQNEAQ. The V gene lost 0 bases and the J gene lost 3 bases, with 8 bases spanning the gap. CDR3 length equals 15 residues. CDR3 sequence: CASSLAAGDTGELFF. DNA for the CDR3: TGTGCCAGCAGCTTAGCAGCAGGGGACACCGGGGAGCTGTTTTTT.